This T cell receptor beta chain was found in a study of control samples from healthy donors and cancer patients. Libraries were prepared by immunoSEQ multiplex PCR; TCRdb keeps only in-frame clonotypes and omits some of them. This table holds about 80,000 clones, 85% to 90% found once. V was shortened by 6 bases and J by 4 bases, with 7 bases between the two germline ends. From germline, CDR1 is KGHSH and CDR2 LQKENI. The CDR3 is made up of 12 amino acids. Sequences were obtained from blood. The chain carries TRBV18 and TRBJ1-3; D call uncertain. The clonotype originates from a man aged 50 or older in good health. CDR3 nucleotides: TGTGCCAGCTCGGAACAAGGAAACACCATATATTTT. Translating gives CASSEQGNTIYF.